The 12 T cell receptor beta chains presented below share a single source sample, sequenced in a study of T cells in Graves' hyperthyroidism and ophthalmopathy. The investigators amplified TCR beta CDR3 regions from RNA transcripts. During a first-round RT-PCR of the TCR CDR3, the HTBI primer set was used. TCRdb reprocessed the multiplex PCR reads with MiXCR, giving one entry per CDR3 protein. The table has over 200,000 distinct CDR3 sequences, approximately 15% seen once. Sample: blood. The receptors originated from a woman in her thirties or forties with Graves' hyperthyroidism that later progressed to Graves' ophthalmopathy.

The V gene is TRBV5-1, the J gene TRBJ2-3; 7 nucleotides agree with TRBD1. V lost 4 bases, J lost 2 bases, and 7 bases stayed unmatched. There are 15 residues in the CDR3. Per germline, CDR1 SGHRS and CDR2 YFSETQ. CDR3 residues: CASSPQGVVTDTQYF. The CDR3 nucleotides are TGCGCCAGCAGCCCTCAGGGGGTGGTCACAGATACGCAGTATTTT.

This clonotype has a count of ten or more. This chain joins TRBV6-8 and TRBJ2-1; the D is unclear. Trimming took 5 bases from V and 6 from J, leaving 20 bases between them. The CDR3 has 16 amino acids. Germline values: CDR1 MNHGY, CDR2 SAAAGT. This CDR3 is CASSLRVRIGPNEQFF. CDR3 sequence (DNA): TGTGCCAGCAGTCTACGGGTCAGAATTGGTCCCAATGAGCAGTTCTTC.

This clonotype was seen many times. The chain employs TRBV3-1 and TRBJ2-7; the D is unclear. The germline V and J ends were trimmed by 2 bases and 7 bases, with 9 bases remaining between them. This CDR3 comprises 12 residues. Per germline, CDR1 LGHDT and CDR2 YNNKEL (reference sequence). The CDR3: CASSQSVREQYF. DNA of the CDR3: TGTGCCAGCAGCCAATCGGTGCGGGAGCAGTACTTC.

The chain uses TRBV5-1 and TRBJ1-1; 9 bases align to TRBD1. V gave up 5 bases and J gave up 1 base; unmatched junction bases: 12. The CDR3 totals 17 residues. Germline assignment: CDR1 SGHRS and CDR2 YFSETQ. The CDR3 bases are TGCGCCAGCAGTCTCCGAATACAGGGGGCAAAGAACACTGAAGCTTTCTTT. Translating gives CASSLRIQGAKNTEAFF.

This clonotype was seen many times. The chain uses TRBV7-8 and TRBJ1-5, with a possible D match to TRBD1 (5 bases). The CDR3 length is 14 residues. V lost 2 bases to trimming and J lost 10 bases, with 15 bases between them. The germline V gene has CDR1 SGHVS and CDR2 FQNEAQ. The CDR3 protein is CASSLWGSSGPQHF. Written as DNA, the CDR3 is TGTGCCAGCAGCTTATGGGGCAGCTCCGGCCCCCAGCATTTT.

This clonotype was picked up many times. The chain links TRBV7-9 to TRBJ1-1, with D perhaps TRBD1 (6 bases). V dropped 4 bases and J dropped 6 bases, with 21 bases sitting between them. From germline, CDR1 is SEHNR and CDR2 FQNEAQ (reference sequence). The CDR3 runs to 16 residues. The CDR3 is CASSSQTGVGYAEAFF. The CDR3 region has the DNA TGTGCCAGCAGCTCTCAGACAGGCGTCGGCTACGCTGAAGCTTTCTTT.

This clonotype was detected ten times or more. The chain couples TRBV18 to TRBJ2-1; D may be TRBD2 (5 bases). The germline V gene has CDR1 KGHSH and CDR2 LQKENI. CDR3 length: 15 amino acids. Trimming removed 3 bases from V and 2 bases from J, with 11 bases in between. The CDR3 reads CASSPNHGAYNEQFF. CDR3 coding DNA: TGTGCCAGCTCACCGAATCACGGGGCCTACAATGAGCAGTTCTTC. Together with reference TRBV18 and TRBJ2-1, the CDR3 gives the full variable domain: NAGVMQNPRHLVRRRGQEARLRCSPMKGHSHVYWYRQLPEEGLKFMVYLQKENIIDESGMPKERFSAEFPKEGPSILRIQQVVRGDSAAYFCASSPNHGAYNEQFFGPGTRLTVL.

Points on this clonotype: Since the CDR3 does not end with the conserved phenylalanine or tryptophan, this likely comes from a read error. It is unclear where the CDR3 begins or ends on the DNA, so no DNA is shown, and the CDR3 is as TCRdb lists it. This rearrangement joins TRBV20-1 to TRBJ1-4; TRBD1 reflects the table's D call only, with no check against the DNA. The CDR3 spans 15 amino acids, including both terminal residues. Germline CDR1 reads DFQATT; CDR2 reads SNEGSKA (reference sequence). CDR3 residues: CSARAGGGTNEKLFL.

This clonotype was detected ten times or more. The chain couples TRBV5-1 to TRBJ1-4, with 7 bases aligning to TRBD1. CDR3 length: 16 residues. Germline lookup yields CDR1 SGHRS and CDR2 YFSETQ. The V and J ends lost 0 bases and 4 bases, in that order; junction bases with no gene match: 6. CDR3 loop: CASSLDMGQHNEKLFF. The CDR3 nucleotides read TGCGCCAGCAGCTTGGATATGGGACAGCATAATGAAAAACTGTTTTTT.

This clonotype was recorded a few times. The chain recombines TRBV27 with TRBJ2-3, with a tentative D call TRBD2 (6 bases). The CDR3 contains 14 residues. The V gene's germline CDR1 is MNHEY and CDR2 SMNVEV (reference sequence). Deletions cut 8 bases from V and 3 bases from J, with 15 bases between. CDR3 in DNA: TGTGCCAGCCCACCCCAACGGGAGACAGATACGCAGTATTTT. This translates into CASPPQRETDTQYF.

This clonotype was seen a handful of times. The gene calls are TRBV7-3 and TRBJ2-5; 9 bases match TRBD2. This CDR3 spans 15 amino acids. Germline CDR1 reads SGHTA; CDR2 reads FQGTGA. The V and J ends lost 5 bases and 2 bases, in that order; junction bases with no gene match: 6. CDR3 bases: TGTGCCAGCAGCGCGACTAGCGGAGTTCAAGAGACCCAGTACTTC. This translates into CASSATSGVQETQYF.

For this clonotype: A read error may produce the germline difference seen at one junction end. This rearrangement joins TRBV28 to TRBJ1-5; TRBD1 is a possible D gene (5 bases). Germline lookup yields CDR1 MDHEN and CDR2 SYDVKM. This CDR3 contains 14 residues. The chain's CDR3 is CASSPPGENQLQHF. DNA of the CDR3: TGTGCCAGCAGTCCCCCGGGGGAAAATCAGCTCCAGCATTTT.